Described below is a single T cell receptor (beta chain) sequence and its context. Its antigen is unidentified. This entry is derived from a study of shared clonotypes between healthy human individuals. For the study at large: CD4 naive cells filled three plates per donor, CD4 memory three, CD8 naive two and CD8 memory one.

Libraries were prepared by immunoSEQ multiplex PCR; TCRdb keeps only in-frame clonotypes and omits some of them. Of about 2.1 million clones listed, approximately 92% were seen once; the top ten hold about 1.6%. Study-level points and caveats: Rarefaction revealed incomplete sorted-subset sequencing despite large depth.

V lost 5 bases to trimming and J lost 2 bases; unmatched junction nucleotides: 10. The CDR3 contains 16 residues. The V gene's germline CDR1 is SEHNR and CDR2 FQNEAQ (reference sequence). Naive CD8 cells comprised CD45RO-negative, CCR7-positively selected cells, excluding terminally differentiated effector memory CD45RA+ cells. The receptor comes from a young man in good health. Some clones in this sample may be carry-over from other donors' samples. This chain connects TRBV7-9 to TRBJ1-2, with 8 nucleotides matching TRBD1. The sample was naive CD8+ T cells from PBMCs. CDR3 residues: CASSPTEDRVNYGYTF. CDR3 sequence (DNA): TGTGCCAGCAGCCCCACCGAGGACAGGGTCAACTATGGCTACACCTTC.